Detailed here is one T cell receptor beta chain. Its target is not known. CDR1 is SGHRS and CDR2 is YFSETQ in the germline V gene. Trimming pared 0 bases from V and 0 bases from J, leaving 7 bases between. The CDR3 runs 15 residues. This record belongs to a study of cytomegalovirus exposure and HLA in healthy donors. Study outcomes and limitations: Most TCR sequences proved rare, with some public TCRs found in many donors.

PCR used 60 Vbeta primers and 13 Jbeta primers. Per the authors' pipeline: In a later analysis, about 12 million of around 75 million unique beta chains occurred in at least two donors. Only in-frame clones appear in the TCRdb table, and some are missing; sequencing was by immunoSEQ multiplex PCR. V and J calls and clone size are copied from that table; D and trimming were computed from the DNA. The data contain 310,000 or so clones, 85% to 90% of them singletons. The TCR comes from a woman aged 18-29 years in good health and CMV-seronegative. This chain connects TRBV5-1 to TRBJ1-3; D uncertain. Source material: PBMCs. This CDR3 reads CASSLAVSSGNTIYF. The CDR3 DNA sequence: TGCGCCAGCAGCTTGGCGGTGTCCTCTGGAAACACCATATATTTT.